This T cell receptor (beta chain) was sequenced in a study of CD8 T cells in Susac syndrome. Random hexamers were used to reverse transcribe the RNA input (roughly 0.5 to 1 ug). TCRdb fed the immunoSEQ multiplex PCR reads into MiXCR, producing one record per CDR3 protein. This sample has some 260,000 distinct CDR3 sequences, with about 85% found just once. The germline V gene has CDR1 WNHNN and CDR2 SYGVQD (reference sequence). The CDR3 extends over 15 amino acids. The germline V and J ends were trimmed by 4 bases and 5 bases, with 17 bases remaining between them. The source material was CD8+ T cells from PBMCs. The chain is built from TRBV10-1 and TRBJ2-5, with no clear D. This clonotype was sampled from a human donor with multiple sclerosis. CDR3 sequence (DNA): TGCGCCAGCAGTGTTGGGTCCTTCCCTTTGGAGACCCAGTACTTC. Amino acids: CASSVGSFPLETQYF.